The text below deals with one T cell receptor beta chain. Libraries were prepared by immunoSEQ multiplex PCR; TCRdb keeps only in-frame clonotypes and omits some of them. The data contain more than 75,000 clones, around 85% of them singletons. The V gene's germline CDR1 is SNHLY and CDR2 FYNNEI. Trimming took off 7 bases at V and 0 bases at J, with 16 bases between the two ends. This CDR3 region has 16 residues. Healthy donors had no documented immune events, such as infections, while sampled. The data derive from a study of identifying expanded T cells in peripheral blood. The V gene is TRBV2, the J gene TRBJ1-3; D possibly corresponds to TRBD1 (5 bases). The sequenced sample consisted of blood. The TCR was taken from a person between 18 and 75 years old in good health. The CDR3 nucleotides read TGTGCCAGCAAAATTACGGGTGGACACTCTGGAAACACCATATATTTT. This encodes CASKITGGHSGNTIYF.